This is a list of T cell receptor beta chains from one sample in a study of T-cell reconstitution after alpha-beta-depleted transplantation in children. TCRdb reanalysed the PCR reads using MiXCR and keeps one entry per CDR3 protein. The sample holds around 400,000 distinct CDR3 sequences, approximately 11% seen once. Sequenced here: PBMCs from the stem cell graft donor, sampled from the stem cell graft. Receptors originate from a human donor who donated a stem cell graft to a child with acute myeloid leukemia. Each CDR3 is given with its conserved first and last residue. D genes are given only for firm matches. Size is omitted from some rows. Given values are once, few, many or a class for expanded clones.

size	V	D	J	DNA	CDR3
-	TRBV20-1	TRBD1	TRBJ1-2	TGCAGTGCTAGCTCGGACAGGGCCCTTTATGGCTACACCTTC	CSASSDRALYGYTF
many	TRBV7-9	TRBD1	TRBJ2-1	TGTGCCAGCAGCCCCCAGGGACAGGCGGGTGAGCAGTTCTTC	CASSPQGQAGEQFF
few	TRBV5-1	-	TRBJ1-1	TGCGCCAGCAGCCCCGTCTCAGGTACGGAAGCTTTCTTT	CASSPVSGTEAFF
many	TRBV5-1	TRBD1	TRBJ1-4	TGCGCCAGCAGCGGACAGGGGGCGCGAGATGAAAAACTGTTTTTT	CASSGQGARDEKLFF
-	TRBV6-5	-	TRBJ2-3	TGTGCCAGCAGTTATGATAAAGGTGGAGATACGCAGTATTTT	CASSYDKGGDTQYF
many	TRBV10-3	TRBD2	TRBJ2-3	TGTGCCATCAGAGAGACCTCAGCGGGAACAGATACGCAGTATTTT	CAIRETSAGTDTQYF
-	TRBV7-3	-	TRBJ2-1	TGTGCCAGCAGCTTATCCGGCAAAAGCTCCTACAATGAGCAGTTCTTC	CASSLSGKSSYNEQFF
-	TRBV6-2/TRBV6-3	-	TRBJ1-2	TGTGCCAGCAGGACAAGGCTCCGCGGCTACACCTTC	CASRTRLRGYTF
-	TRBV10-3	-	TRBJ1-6	TGTGCCATCAGGGGGATTGGGATAGACGGTTCACCCCTCCACTTT	CAIRGIGIDGSPLHF
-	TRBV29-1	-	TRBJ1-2	TGCAGCGCCTGGACGGCGTATGGCTACACCTTC	CSAWTAYGYTF
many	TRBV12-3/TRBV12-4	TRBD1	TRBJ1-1	TGTGCCAGCAGTCTGGGGGCAGGGGGGAACACTGAAGCTTTCTTT	CASSLGAGGNTEAFF
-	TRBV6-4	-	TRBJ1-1	TGTGCCAGCAGGGGAGATGCGGCCACTGAAGCTTTCTTT	CASRGDAATEAFF
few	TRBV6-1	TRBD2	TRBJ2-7	TGTGCCAGCACCCTGCGGGGGGGAACCTACGAGCAGTACTTC	CASTLRGGTYEQYF
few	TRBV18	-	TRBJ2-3	TGTGCCAGCTCACCCTCAGGGGATAGCACAGATACGCAGTATTTT	CASSPSGDSTDTQYF
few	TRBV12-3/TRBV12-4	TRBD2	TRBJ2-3	TGTGCCAGCAGTCCTTTAGCGGGGGGGAGTCCAGATACGCAGTATTTT	CASSPLAGGSPDTQYF
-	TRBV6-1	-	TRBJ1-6	TGTGCCAGCAGCCCCGATGGGGGTCCCTTCTCCTATAATTCACCCCTCCACTTT	CASSPDGGPFSYNSPLHF
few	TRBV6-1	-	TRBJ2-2	TGTGCCAGCAGGAGCAGGGTGAACACCGGGGAGCTGTTTTTT	CASRSRVNTGELFF
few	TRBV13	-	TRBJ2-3	TGTGCCAGCAGCTTTCTGGGAGTCACAGATACGCAGTATTTT	CASSFLGVTDTQYF
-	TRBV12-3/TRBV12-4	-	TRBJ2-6	TGTGCCAGCAGCCCCGGCCTAGGGGCCAACGTCCTGACTTTC	CASSPGLGANVLTF
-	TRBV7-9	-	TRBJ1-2	TGTGCCAGCAGCTTAGCGGTGGCGGTTTATGGCTACACCTTC	CASSLAVAVYGYTF
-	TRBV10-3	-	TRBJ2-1	TGTGCCATCAGTGATTTAGGGAGGGAGCAGTTCTTC	CAISDLGREQFF
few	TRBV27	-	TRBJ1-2	TGTGCCAGCAGTTTATCTCGACAGGTTGGGCATGGCTACACCTTC	CASSLSRQVGHGYTF
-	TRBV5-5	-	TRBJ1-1	TGTGCCAGCAGCCCCGGTCCGCGGCCGGTTGGGAACACTGAAGCTTTCTTT	CASSPGPRPVGNTEAFF
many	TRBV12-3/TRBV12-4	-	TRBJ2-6	TGTGCCAGCAGCCGGACAGGGGCCAACGTCCTGACTTTC	CASSRTGANVLTF
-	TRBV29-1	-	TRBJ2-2	TGCAGCGTTGTATTAAGGACCGGGTTGTCCGGGGAGCTGTTTTTT	CSVVLRTGLSGELFF
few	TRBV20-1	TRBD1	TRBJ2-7	TGCAGTGCTTGGGACAGGGCCGGTGGGGAGCAGTACTTC	CSAWDRAGGEQYF
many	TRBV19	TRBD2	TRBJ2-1	TGTGCCAGTAGTACCTCAACTAGCGGGTTCTACAATGAGCAGTTCTTC	CASSTSTSGFYNEQFF
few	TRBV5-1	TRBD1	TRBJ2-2	TGCGCCAGCAGCGACGGACAGGGAGGCACCGGGGAGCTGTTTTTT	CASSDGQGGTGELFF
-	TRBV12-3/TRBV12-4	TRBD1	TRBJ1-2	TGTGCCACCACCTCAGGGGGCCATAACTATGGCTACACCTTC	CATTSGGHNYGYTF
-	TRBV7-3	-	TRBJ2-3	TGTGCCAGCAGCCAACAGCCCACAGATACGCAGTATTTT	CASSQQPTDTQYF
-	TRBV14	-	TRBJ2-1	TGTGCCAGCAGCCAACGCAGGGAAACCTACAATGAGCAGTTCTTC	CASSQRRETYNEQFF
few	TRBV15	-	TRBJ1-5	TGTGCCACCAGCGCGCCCCGGGATCCGCCCCAGCATTTT	CATSAPRDPPQHF
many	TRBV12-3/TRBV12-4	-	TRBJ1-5	TGTGCCAGCAGTTTCTGGCAGTCAGGTCAGCCCCAGCATTTT	CASSFWQSGQPQHF
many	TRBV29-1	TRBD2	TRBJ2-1	TGCAGCTCCCGAGATAGCGGGAAAGATGAGCAGTTCTTC	CSSRDSGKDEQFF
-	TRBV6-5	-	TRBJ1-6	TGTGCCAGCAGTTACTCTACAGGGCGCTATAATTCACCCCTCCACTTT	CASSYSTGRYNSPLHF
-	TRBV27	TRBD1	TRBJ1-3	TGTGCCAGCAGTTTATCGGGACAGAGTTACCACTCTGGAAACACCATATATTTT	CASSLSGQSYHSGNTIYF
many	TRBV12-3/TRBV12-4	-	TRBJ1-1	TGTGCCATCCGAGGGCAGTTGAACACTGAAGCTTTCTTT	CAIRGQLNTEAFF
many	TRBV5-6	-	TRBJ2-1	TGTGCCAGCAGCTATGACGTAAGCTCCTACAATGAGCAGTTCTTC	CASSYDVSSYNEQFF
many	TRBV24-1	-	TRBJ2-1	TGTGCCACCAGTGACCCCACAGGGAACGGGTTGAATGAGCAGTTCTTC	CATSDPTGNGLNEQFF
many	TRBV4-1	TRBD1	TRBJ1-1	TGCGCCAGCAGCCAAGCAGGGGGGCGCCGGACTGAAGCTTTCTTT	CASSQAGGRRTEAFF
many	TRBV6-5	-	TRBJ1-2	TGTGCCAGCAGTTACTCTGGGGATGGCTACACCTTC	CASSYSGDGYTF
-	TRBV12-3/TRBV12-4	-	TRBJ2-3	TGTGCCAGCTGGGGAGCGGGTGCAGATACGCAGTATTTT	CASWGAGADTQYF
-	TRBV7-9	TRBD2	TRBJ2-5	TGTGCCAGCAGCGTGGGCGGCGGCGGGAGACAAGAGACCCAGTACTTC	CASSVGGGGRQETQYF
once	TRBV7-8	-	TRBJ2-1	TGTGCCAGCAGCGCCAGACGGGAGAGCTCCTACAATGAGCAGTTCTTC	CASSARRESSYNEQFF
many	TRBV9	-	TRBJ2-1	TGTGCCAGCAGCGTAGGCCTGATGGAGGGACGGGGTGAGCAGTTCTTC	CASSVGLMEGRGEQFF
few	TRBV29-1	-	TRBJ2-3	TGCAGCGTACACAGGGGAGGAGATACGCAGTATTTT	CSVHRGGDTQYF
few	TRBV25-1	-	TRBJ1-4	TGTGCCAGCAGTGACGCTCGTTCAACTAATGAAAAACTGTTTTTT	CASSDARSTNEKLFF